This TCR beta chain was identified during a study of cytomegalovirus exposure and HLA in healthy donors. The wider study: The 95 to 150 validation repertoires used a platform that matched the one used for the approximately 610 first-cohort repertoires, as a later analysis reported.

This clone was seen once. CDR1 and CDR2 from the germline V gene are SGHRS and YFSETQ. The length of the CDR3 is 16 residues. V gave up 4 bases and J gave up 2 bases; unmatched junction bases: 8. Sequenced by immunoSEQ multiplex PCR; TCRdb stores in-frame clones only, minus some. The sample comprises fewer than 400,000 clones, roughly 89% of which are singletons, and under 0.85% rests with the top ten. The TCR sequence derives from a woman in her late teens or twenties in good health and CMV-seronegative. Material: PBMCs. The V and J genes are TRBV5-1 and TRBJ2-7; 11 positions agree with TRBD2. CDR3 protein: CASSPGTSGIAYEQYF. Written as DNA, the CDR3 is TGCGCCAGCAGCCCGGGGACTAGCGGAATCGCCTACGAGCAGTACTTC.